The sequence of this T cell receptor beta chain was determined in a study of cytomegalovirus exposure and HLA in healthy donors (dated by TCRdb to 2017 to 2019). Background for the entire study: An earlier analysis of some 620 of the donors reported 250 to 350 Gb of sequence data and about 120 million unique TCR beta sequences obtained from about 179 million T cells. Every repertoire in the discovery cohort had been generated on one and the same sequencing platform. Five DR-DQ haplotypes were handled as single units for association and clustering because linkage in the cohort was strong. Along with the roughly 670-subject first cohort, a separate validation cohort of over a hundred different subjects was used. A later genetic analysis took genome-wide SNP genotypes for 398 of the 666 donors and used that subset as a discovery cohort. The number of donors typed differed by locus, with roughly 629-640 for A, B, C, DRB1 and DQB1, 522 for DQA1, 600 to 610 for DPA1, and about 450 for DPB1. Alongside the repertoire data, information on donor age, sex, ethnicity and CMV serostatus was compiled. Both class I and class II loci were covered by HLA typing, at four-digit resolution. In an earlier analysis of 587 of the donors, high-throughput TCR beta sequencing was used to judge whether each TCR beta V gene segment behaved as functional or pseudogenic. The study aimed to test whether signatures of past pathogen exposure could be identified by cataloging public T cell receptors. Approximately 300 gigabases of sequencing data and around 90 million unique TCR sequences made up an early release that covered approximately 620 HLA-typed donors. In a later analysis, previously published TCR beta repertoires from some 640 donors were re-analyzed and high-resolution HLA genotyping was added so that TCR occurrence patterns could be studied. Rather than drawing on any new phenotypic data, the later analysis identified candidate immune exposures from TCR beta sequences and the way those sequences occurred across donors. On average, 235,054 unique TCR beta nucleotide sequences were sequenced per donor among 300 to 500 genotyped donors of the cohort, with around 19% of those sequences being non-productive. Of the roughly 390 genotyped donors, 80% to 90% were placed in the genetic ancestry cluster associated with self-reported Caucasian donors. The study combined high-throughput TCR immunosequencing, statistical association of individual TCRs with disease status, and machine learning to predict cytomegalovirus infection status. The study used immunosequencing to profile the T cell repertoires of hundreds of subjects and linked those repertoires to cytomegalovirus serostatus.

Preparation of the library involved the immunoSEQ multiplex PCR assay. The multiplex PCR relied on a mix of 60 forward primers for TCR Vbeta segments and 13 reverse primers for TCR Jbeta segments. Amplification of the CDR3 region of rearranged TCR beta genes was performed with a multiplex PCR assay on genomic DNA. The Illumina HiSeq System was used to sequence the amplified TCR beta libraries as 87-base-pair reads. Regarding the original processing steps: In a later analysis, 70 million to 95 million unique TCR beta chains were counted across the roughly 670 repertoires, and about 9.9 million of these chains were shared by at least two donors. To remove PCR and sequencing errors, raw reads were error-corrected and collapsed into unique sequences using a nearest-neighbor algorithm that merged closely related sequences. Alignment of CDR3 sequences to IMGT reference sequences was used to assign V, D and J gene segments. For a sequence to be retained, at least a six-nucleotide match to both a V gene segment and a J gene segment was required. A rearrangement counted as productive if the CDR3 had no stop codons and remained in frame with V and J, and every other rearrangement counted as non-productive. Following IMGT convention, CDR3 was defined as the stretch from the second conserved V-encoded cysteine to the conserved J-encoded phenylalanine. In an earlier analysis of more than 550 of the donors, sequences lacking an unambiguous match to a single V gene segment were excluded. In an earlier analysis of several hundred of the donors, V segments were called functional above 56.7% productive rearrangements and were called segregating when the between-donor standard deviation exceeded 5%. A statistical classification framework was built for diagnosing cytomegalovirus status from the catalog of TCR beta chain sequences. V and J gene assignment, in a later analysis, came from comparing TCR nucleotide sequences with IMGT/GENE-DB human TR gene sequences. In a later analysis, CDR3 sequences and most-parsimonious VDJ recombination scenarios were assigned using the TCRdist pipeline. In a later analysis, every TCR beta chain was defined by the combination of its CDR3 amino acid sequence and its V-gene family, and reads without a unique V-gene family were dropped. To address suspected cross-contamination and a sequencing artifact, a later analysis removed 592 highly shared, low-generation-probability nucleotide sequences. In a later analysis, a clonal expansion index for each public chain was calculated from normalized within-repertoire ranks of inferred template counts. In a later analysis, generation probabilities were computed with a VDJ recombination model fitted to out-of-frame rearrangements, and the resulting probabilities were checked against IGoR. In a later analysis, hypergeometric tests were used to score TCR-TCR, TCR-HLA and TCR-CMV co-occurrence, with a repertoire-size bias correction applied to TCR pairs. A later analysis estimated false discovery rates by permuting HLA or CMV assignments 20 times. In a later analysis, co-occurring TCRs were grouped using DBSCAN, and TCRdist sequence similarity was added for clustering within HLA-allele-positive subsets. For co-occurrence clustering, repertoires with fewer than 30,000 or more than 120,000 public chains were excluded, along with four or five repertoires with anomalous nucleotide sharing. The clones in this table, taken by TCRdb from immuneACCESS, are in-frame only. Not every clone is retained; where verified, under half of the shortfall comes from an unresolved V gene, and the cause of the rest is unknown. V, J and clone size reflect that table, while D and trimming were determined from the DNA. The sample contains tens of thousands of clones, approximately 57% of them found a single time. The top ten clonotypes cover 6% to 6.5% of the sample.

The cohort was made up of roughly 670 healthy bone marrow donors. At the time of sampling, all cohort members were nominally healthy, though unrecorded immune exposures were likely present. The donor tested CMV seronegative and was one of the 352 seronegative cohort members. A peripheral blood sample was collected from each donor, and TCR beta sequencing was performed on peripheral blood mononuclear cells. Genomic DNA extraction from the blood cell samples was performed with the Qiagen DNeasy Blood Extraction Kit. With regard to this clone: Its cognate antigen has yet to be identified. No qualities accompany the bases; no much larger clone lies one base away.

Between the V and J ends, shortened by 0 bases and 5 bases respectively, the junction contains 18 bases. From a lookup of the germline V gene (reference sequence), CDR1 and CDR2 are LNHNV and YYDKDF. CDR3 length: 17 amino acids, cysteine to phenylalanine. Only the CDR3 portion is preserved as DNA: 51 bases, with reading frame beginning at the first base. The paper's findings and limits, for the study overall: Linkage disequilibrium might explain the correlated functional status among segregating V segments, but an unknown experimental factor could not be excluded. For the cohort, immune exposure information was limited to CMV serostatus. According to a later analysis, TCR association rates differed among HLA loci, with DRB1 alleles showing the most associated TCRs and HLA-C alleles showing the fewest. Across donors, most TCR sequences were observed very rarely, whereas some public TCRs were present in many individuals. The study listed around 160 TCR beta chains as associated with cytomegalovirus. A later analysis associated 16,951 TCR beta sequences with specific HLA alleles at a false discovery rate of 0.05. A cluster of highly shared sequence variants was judged likely to be a technical artifact of the sequencing pipeline. The authors suggested that the approach could potentially be generalized to other disease states and immunological phenotypes. In a later genetic analysis, fewer N-insertions in productive TCRs were reported among donors in an Asian-associated ancestry cluster than the roughly 700-donor mean. A few of the identified cytomegalovirus-associated TCR beta chains were confirmed in vitro to be specific for cytomegalovirus antigens. V-gene and J-gene trimming of TCR beta chains was associated with a missense DCLRE1C variant in a later genetic analysis, and the association was replicated in an independent cohort. The classifier was reported to diagnose cytomegalovirus status with high specificity and sensitivity in both the original and validation cohorts. The 87-base-pair reads could not distinguish some IMGT-functional V segments, including TRBV6-2 and TRBV6-3, so those segments were excluded. Several of the top co-occurrence clusters appeared to be linked to parvovirus B19, influenza, CMV and Epstein-Barr virus, according to a later analysis. According to a later analysis, most CMV-associated TCR beta chains appeared to be HLA-restricted, and the HLA associations seemed to be driven largely by CMV exposure. A later analysis found that HLA-associated TCR beta chains were more clonally expanded and had lower generation probabilities than equally common non-associated chains. Around 16 rarely observed V segments, including chromosome 9 orphons, were excluded from the earlier analysis of just under 600 of the donors because counts were too low. A further reported finding was that TCR beta sequences accurately predicted the HLA-A and HLA-B alleles for most subjects in the first cohort. The presence/absence analyses assumed that sequencing depth was roughly uniform across donors, and that assumption may not be true. In this cohort, only TCR beta chains were sequenced, and detectable features were limited by the absence of alpha or paired-chain data. In an earlier analysis of some 500 of the donors, most TCR beta V segments were observed in productive rearrangements about 90% or about 30% of the time, broadly matching IMGT annotations. Because some donors lacked HLA typing at each locus, the association tests relied only on the typed subset. Strong co-occurrence of HLA alleles, especially DR and DQ, made assigning TCR associations to individual alleles difficult.

The receptor comes from a woman in her 30s in good health and CMV-seronegative. The sample comprised PBMCs. The chain is assembled from TRBV15 and TRBJ2-3; the D gene is perhaps TRBD2, on 5 matching bases. The CDR3 sequence is CATSREGSGDPVDTQYF. The DNA sequence is TGTGCCACCAGCAGAGAGGGGAGCGGTGATCCGGTAGATACGCAGTATTTT.